This record covers a single TCR beta chain. There are a few counts of this clonotype. No cognate antigen has been identified for it. No base quality information exists; no much larger clone differs at one position. Systemically healthy Caucasian individuals from Russia, 39 in total and aged roughly 6 to 90 years, were included as donors. Roughly 10 milliliters of peripheral blood were collected from each donor into EDTA-treated Vacutainer tubes. Ficoll-Paque density-gradient centrifugation was used to isolate PBMCs, with at least 6.5 million per sample. Total RNA, at least 5 micrograms per sample, was extracted from PBMCs with Trizol reagent. The percentages of naive CD45RAhigh/CD27high T cells were determined by flow cytometry on a PBMC aliquot from every donor. The method behind the library was 5' RACE. The sequencer was an Illumina HiSeq 2500. The second PCR ran for roughly 6 to 11 cycles and used a J-beta primer mix along with a sample-barcoded 5' primer. Each TCR beta cDNA molecule received a unique molecular identifier from a template-switch 5' adaptor carrying 12 random nucleotides. At least 3 million CDR3-containing paired-end reads were obtained from each sample. First-strand cDNA synthesis was performed from all RNA using the Mint cDNA synthesis kit, with priming by a TRBC-specific oligonucleotide. After uracil-DNA glycosylase treatment, a first 18-cycle PCR used universal primers M1SS and BC2_uni_R on all cDNA. The study's processing was this. For normalization, 1 million high-quality reads were randomly selected from each sample, with every read carrying a distinct molecular identifier. Instead of being binned into consensus sequences, reads with shared molecular identifiers were discarded. MiTCR, run with a Q25 quality threshold and the strictest error-elimination algorithm, handled CDR3 identification, clonotype clustering and error correction. A nonparametric unseen species model with Euler transformation was used to estimate lower-bound total TCR beta diversity. In TCRdb, the public reads were trimmed at Q25 with fastp and aligned with MiXCR, with productive beta chains retained. Every CDR3 protein is listed once, alongside the most common genes and DNA of its rows. The V and J calls here are based on TCRdb, not the publication. For this sample there are about 1.6 million distinct CDR3 sequences; roughly 32% appear just once. The ten largest clones represent 11% of the sample.

Counted from cysteine to phenylalanine, this CDR3 has 14 amino acids. Only the CDR3 region is kept as DNA, spanning 42 bases read in frame from base 1. CDR1 and CDR2 (SGDLS, YYNGEE) derive from the germline V gene. V sheds 3 bases and J sheds 2 bases, leaving 9 bases between their ends. The data derive from a study of blood T cells in healthy people across ages (dated by TCRdb to 2015 to 2017). For context, the study as a whole: In model experiments, template switching captured about one uniquely barcoded TCR beta cDNA molecule for every two T cells. Donors were grouped into four age groups: young (average roughly 17 years), middle-aged (39), aged (around 62) and long-lived (approximately 81). To track age-related changes in TCR beta repertoire diversity, the study relied on deep sequencing normalized with unique cDNA molecular identifiers. Donors of different ages were randomly distributed across sequencing lanes to avoid experimental bias. Two additional independent replicas of 1 million unique cDNA reads from the same blood draw were analyzed for two donors (one aged 18 to 30 and one aged 80 or older). General conclusions and limits of the study: The long-lived group showed more naive CD4+ T cells, fewer expanded clones and increased TCR diversity than the aged group, suggesting age selection. A strong correlation was found between observed TCR beta diversity and the percentage of naive T cells measured by flow cytometry. Estimates of total diversity from one million sequenced T cells were regarded as lower bounds and underestimates. Observed TCR beta diversity per million T cells fell roughly linearly with age, and a significant reduction was already apparent by age about 38. Donor CMV infection status was unknown, potentially confounding age-related changes in expanded clonotypes. Bulk unsorted PBMC profiling prevented conclusive comparison of naive and antigen-experienced compartments.

The source material was blood. The TCR was taken from a woman aged 30 to 39 in good health. The V gene is TRBV9 and the J gene is TRBJ1-5, with TRBD1 perhaps the D gene, on 6 matching bases. The bases read TGTGCCAGCAGCGCGGGGGCCGGCAATCAGCCCCAGCATTTT. This codes for CASSAGAGNQPQHF.